This T cell receptor (beta chain) was identified in a study of blood T cell repertoires in COVID-19. About the study: PBMCs, B-cell-depleted T cells, or T cells were the source of the cDNA or gDNA that made up the material.

The V end was cut by 6 bases, the J end by 3 bases, with 14 bases between. The CDR3 length is 14 residues. Germline V gives CDR1 KGHDR, CDR2 SFDVKD. Measured with immunoSEQ multiplex PCR; TCRdb has only the in-frame clones, and not every one. The sample lists 150,000 to 170,000 clones; 70% to 90% were seen once. The TCR was taken from a man aged 55 to 70 with COVID-19, enrolled during active disease. V usage is TRBV24-1 and J usage is TRBJ2-7; possibly TRBD1 for D (6 bases). Sequencing was performed on peripheral blood. CDR3 nucleotides: TGTGCCACCAGTCGCGGCAGGGGAAGCTACGAGCAGTACTTC. It codes for CATSRGRGSYEQYF.